The 21 T cell receptor beta chains in this list originate from one sample, sequenced in a study of T cell responses to AZD1222 COVID-19 vaccine. Sequencing used immunoSEQ multiplex PCR; TCRdb keeps in-frame clones, though not all of them. The table has fewer than 200,000 clones, roughly nine tenths seen once. Sequenced material: peripheral blood, taken on day 0 of AZD1222 vaccination. These receptors came from an adult in good health.

The rearrangement joins TRBV19 to TRBJ2-3; unclear D gene. Germline V CDR1 and CDR2: LNHDA, SQIVND (reference sequence). V was trimmed by 6 bases and J by 6 bases, leaving 10 bases between them. The CDR3 has 12 amino acids. The chain's CDR3 is CASRNPGDTQYF. The CDR3 coding sequence is TGTGCCAGTAGGAACCCCGGTGATACGCAGTATTTT.

This rearrangement joins TRBV7-2 to TRBJ1-6, with 9 bases matching TRBD1. J lost 9 bases, V lost 1 base, and 7 bases had no gene match. The CDR3 contains 16 residues. CDR1 SGHTA and CDR2 FQGNSA come from the germline V gene. CDR3 region: CASSLEGQGRGSPLHF. The CDR3 DNA is TGTGCCAGCAGCTTAGAAGGACAGGGGAGGGGTTCACCCCTCCACTTT. The complete variable domain, with remaining parts taken from reference TRBV7-2 and TRBJ1-6, reads GAGVSQSPSNKVTEKGKDVELRCDPISGHTALYWYRQSLGQGLEFLIYFQGNSAPDKSGLPSDRFSAERTGGSVSTLTIQRTQQEDSAVYLCASSLEGQGRGSPLHFGNGTRLTVT.

V and J are TRBV12-3 or TRBV12-4 and TRBJ2-5; no clear D gene. The CDR3 is 12 amino acids. Trimming cost V 0 bases and J 5 bases, with 4 bases left between them. The CDR3 nucleotides read TGTGCCAGCAGTTTAGCGCGGGAGACCCAGTACTTC. As protein: CASSLARETQYF.

The chain uses TRBV9 and TRBJ2-3; possible D gene TRBD2, 5 bases. The germline gives CDR1 SGDLS, CDR2 YYNGEE. V dropped 1 base and J dropped 3 bases, with 15 bases sitting between them. This CDR3 comprises 16 residues. Written as DNA, the CDR3 is TGTGCCAGCAGCGTACGGACCGGGGTCAGGACAGATACGCAGTATTTT. Translated: CASSVRTGVRTDTQYF.

The chain recombines TRBV18 with TRBJ1-5; D is unclear. The germline V and J ends were trimmed by 1 base and 2 bases, with 12 bases remaining between them. This CDR3 is built from 16 residues. The germline V gene encodes CDR1 KGHSH and CDR2 LQKENI. For the CDR3, the DNA is TGTGCCAGCTCACCACAGAAAGGAGACGGCAATCAGCCCCAGCATTTT. Protein: CASSPQKGDGNQPQHF.

The rearrangement links TRBV28 to TRBJ2-7; 11 bases are a match to TRBD1. V trimming: 4 bases; J trimming: 5 bases; junction bases outside the gene matches: 7. Germline V gene data show CDR1 as MDHEN and CDR2 as SYDVKM. This CDR3 spans 15 amino acids. Here the CDR3 reads CASSSDRGPSNEQYV. CDR3 coding DNA: TGTGCCAGCAGTTCGGACAGGGGGCCCAGCAACGAGCAGTACGTC.

V gene TRBV28 combines with J gene TRBJ1-4; D is possibly TRBD1 (6 bases). Trimming stripped 4 bases from V and 3 bases from J, with 9 bases between. The CDR3 has 14 amino acids. Germline CDR1 reads MDHEN; CDR2 reads SYDVKM. Here the CDR3 reads CASSSGEANEKLFF. CDR3 sequence (DNA): TGTGCCAGCAGTTCAGGGGAGGCTAATGAAAAACTGTTTTTT.

This chain uses TRBV24-1 with TRBJ1-5; D gene unclear. V lost 2 bases and J lost 11, with 18 bases in between. CDR3 length equals 15 residues. Germline CDR1 is KGHDR and CDR2 is SFDVKD. CDR3 DNA sequence: TGTGCCACCAGTGATTCGTCGCATCGGGGTGAAGCCCAGCATTTT. This sequence encodes CATSDSSHRGEAQHF.

The chain is built from TRBV6-6 and TRBJ1-2; D is possibly TRBD1 (5 bases). The CDR3 is made up of 15 amino acids. The V gene's germline CDR1 is MNHNY and CDR2 SVGAGI (reference sequence). V was clipped by 6 bases and J by 2 bases, with 16 bases between them. The CDR3 bases are TGTGCCAGCAGCCATACAGAGGGGAGGAACTATGGCTACACCTTC. Its translation: CASSHTEGRNYGYTF.

This chain joins TRBV28 and TRBJ2-7; D is tentatively TRBD1 or TRBD2 (5 bases each). The CDR3 loop spans 11 amino acids. Trimming stripped 6 bases from V and 5 bases from J, with 8 bases between. Germline assignment: CDR1 MDHEN and CDR2 SYDVKM. CDR3 bases: TGTGCCAGCAGCGTGGGGGACGAGCAGTACGTC. Protein product: CASSVGDEQYV.

The chain has TRBV6-5 and TRBJ1-2; D remains ambiguous. The germline V gene encodes CDR1 MNHEY and CDR2 SVGAGI. The CDR3 totals 15 residues. Trimming shortened V by 5 bases and J by 3 bases, and 16 bases separated the two germline ends. CDR3 DNA: TGTGCCAGCAGTACAACATCGGGATTTGACTATGGCTACACCTTC. Amino acids: CASSTTSGFDYGYTF.

The chain is built from TRBV6-2 or TRBV6-3 and TRBJ1-2, with D hard to call. CDR1 is MNHEY, CDR2 SVGEGT, per germline. Trimming cost V 2 bases and J 6 bases, with 16 bases left between them. The CDR3 length is 15 residues. CDR3 sequence (DNA): TGTGCCAGCAGTTACGACCCCGGGAGGGAACATGGCTACACCTTC. Translated: CASSYDPGREHGYTF.

The gene calls are TRBV5-5 and TRBJ1-4; D may be TRBD1 (6 bases). Germline CDR1 is SGHKS and CDR2 is YYEKEE (reference sequence). CDR3 size: 15 residues. The V and J ends lost 2 bases and 8 bases respectively, with 16 bases between them. The CDR3 sequence is CASSFQTGLAEKLFF. DNA for the CDR3: TGTGCCAGCAGCTTCCAGACAGGATTGGCGGAAAAACTGTTTTTT.

The chain employs TRBV6-1 and TRBJ1-5, with 7 bases that match TRBD1. The V and J ends lost 3 bases and 0 bases, in that order; junction bases with no gene match: 11. The CDR3 sequence is 18 residues long. Germline assignment: CDR1 MNHNS and CDR2 SASEGT. As DNA, the CDR3 is TGTGCCAGCAGTGACGCCAGGGACAGTAGGTTTAGCAATCAGCCCCAGCATTTT. It specifies CASSDARDSRFSNQPQHF.

V usage is TRBV30 and J usage is TRBJ1-4; D is undetermined. Germline CDR1 and CDR2: GTSNPN and SVGIG (reference sequence). V lost 4 bases and J lost 7, with 13 bases in between. CDR3 length equals 13 residues. CDR3 loop: CAWMPFQSEKLFF. The CDR3 bases are TGTGCCTGGATGCCTTTTCAAAGTGAAAAACTGTTTTTT.

This clone has just one count. The chain uses TRBV9 and TRBJ1-1; D gene ambiguous. Trimming removed 3 bases at V and 1 base at J, with 13 bases between. Per the germline V gene, CDR1 is SGDLS and CDR2 is YYNGEE. CDR3 size: 15 residues. The CDR3 sequence: CASSEGRMGNTEAFF. As DNA, the CDR3 is TGTGCCAGCAGCGAAGGACGGATGGGGAACACTGAAGCTTTCTTT.

CDR3 DNA: TGTGCCAGCAGCCCGGGACTAGCGGGGAACAATGAGCAGTTCTTC. It encodes CASSPGLAGNNEQFF. The V and J genes are TRBV7-2 and TRBJ2-1; 13 nucleotides line up with TRBD2. Trimming at V came to 5 bases and at J to 5 bases, leaving 3 bases not matched to a gene. CDR1 is SGHTA, CDR2 FQGNSA, per germline. The CDR3 extends over 15 amino acids.

The table lists this clone with a count of one. V and J are TRBV18 and TRBJ2-1; 11 bases are a match to TRBD1. V trimming: 3 bases; J trimming: 9 bases; junction bases outside the gene matches: 4. In germline, CDR1 is KGHSH, CDR2 LQKENI. This CDR3 is 14 amino acids long. Here the CDR3 reads CASSPGQGVGEQFF. CDR3 in DNA: TGTGCCAGCTCACCGGGACAGGGGGTTGGTGAGCAGTTCTTC.

V usage is TRBV2 and J usage is TRBJ1-3, with TRBD1 as a possible D gene (6 bases). V lost 0 bases to trimming and J lost 6 bases, with 12 bases between them. Germline lookup yields CDR1 SNHLY and CDR2 FYNNEI. The CDR3 extends over 15 amino acids. The CDR3 nucleotides read TGTGCCAGCAGTGAAGCGGAGGGGGGGCCAAACACCATATATTTT. Translated: CASSEAEGGPNTIYF.

This clone was observed a single time. The chain recombines TRBV2 with TRBJ2-7; D not resolved. Germline CDR1 and CDR2: SNHLY and FYNNEI. The CDR3 totals 13 residues. Trimming removed 6 bases from V and 2 bases from J, with 11 bases in between. CDR3 protein: CASRATRTYEQYV. The CDR3 DNA sequence: TGTGCCAGCAGGGCTACTCGCACCTACGAGCAGTACGTC.

The chain couples TRBV2 to TRBJ1-2, with a tentative D call TRBD1 (6 bases). Looked up from germline, CDR1 is SNHLY and CDR2 is FYNNEI. V was pared by 3 bases and J by 13 bases, with 18 bases between. CDR3 length: 13 residues. The CDR3 protein is CASSERGTPTSTF. DNA for the CDR3: TGTGCCAGCAGTGAGCGGGGGACACCAACCTCCACCTTC.